This TCR beta chain comes out of a study of blood T cell repertoires in COVID-19. On the study more broadly: From the United States, Italy and Spain came samples of acute and convalescent COVID-19. Sources were T cells, B-cell-depleted T cells, or PBMCs; the material itself was cDNA or gDNA.

Losses at the gene ends were 5 bases for V and 4 bases for J; bases not matched to a gene: 3. The germline V gene has CDR1 LNHDA and CDR2 SQIVND (reference sequence). CDR3 length: 14 residues. Original handling: The assay estimated nucleated cells by amplifying reference gene primers. The method was immunoSEQ multiplex PCR; TCRdb's version includes in-frame clones alone and lacks a portion of them. That table furnishes V, J and clone size, whereas the DNA furnished D and trimming. The sample has over 100,000 clones, approximately 81% seen once; the top ten hold approximately 1.3%. This TCR was recovered from a man aged 40-55 years with acute or convalescent COVID-19. The V and J genes are TRBV19 and TRBJ2-5, with 11 bases fitting TRBD2. The sample comprised peripheral blood. The CDR3 nucleotides read TGTGCCAGTAGTGTTGGGACTAGCGGAGAGACCCAGTACTTC. It encodes CASSVGTSGETQYF.